This T cell receptor beta chain was documented in a study of blood T cell repertoires in COVID-19 (dated by TCRdb to about 2020). Study-wide context: Samples covering the acute and convalescent phases of COVID-19 were provided by collaborators in the United States, Italy and Spain. Deeply sampled blood TCRbeta repertoires from subjects exposed to, actively infected with, or recovered from COVID-19 were included in the dataset. The material from the prospective study consisted of cDNA or gDNA derived from T cells, B-cell-depleted T cells, or PBMCs. Where available, HLA class I and class II types were taken from metadata supplied by the sample provider and were not determined by assay-based typing. A de-identified subject ID, COVID-19 status, age in years and sex were almost always included in the sample metadata. The samples were drawn from the first 160 participants of the ongoing ImmuneRACE study and from under 1,500 subjects provided by 6 global collaborators. A freely available public database, intended as a resource for researchers studying the immune response to SARS-CoV-2, is where the repertoires were released.

The CDR3 measures 16 amino acids from cysteine to phenylalanine. The kept DNA is CDR3 alone, 48 bases in frame from the first base. V is cut back by 6 bases and J by 4 bases, with 13 bases in the junction unmatched. The germline V gene yields SGHTA for CDR1 and FQGNSA for CDR2. Broad study findings and their caveats: The amount of clinical and demographic metadata varied by source and participant and was provided uncurated.

TCRbeta CDR3 regions were amplified from genomic DNA by means of the immunoSEQ Assay, a bias-controlled multiplex PCR. The authors processed their data as follows. Nucleated cell counts per sample were estimated from amplification of reference gene primers within the assay. To quantify the absolute abundance of each unique TCRbeta CDR3 rearrangement, sequence reads were collapsed and filtered. For each sample, productive Simpson clonality was calculated as the square root of Simpson's diversity index across productive rearrangements. TCRdb mirrors the immuneACCESS table, restricted to in-frame sequences. Some clones are absent from its copies; in checked studies, under half trace to an unresolved V gene, and the reason for the others is unknown. The V and J calls and clone size are taken from that table; D and trimming were inferred from the DNA. Recorded for this sample are some 220,000 clones; approximately 85% of them occurred a single time. Clones ranked in the top ten supply 4.5% to 6% of the sample.

In Seattle, one collaborating source enrolled patients while the infection was active and tracked those patients longitudinally over the course of disease. Collaborating institutions collected whole blood in K2EDTA tubes following their own protocols. For TCRbeta analysis, collaborators shipped samples as frozen whole blood, isolated PBMCs, or DNA extracted from either of those sample types. To note about this clone: The specificity of this receptor is unknown. Base qualities are missing; no much larger clone stands one base away.

Sequencing was carried out using peripheral blood. The chain joins TRBV7-2 to TRBJ2-5; 8 bases in the junction line up with TRBD2. This receptor was identified in a man aged 50-60 years with COVID-19, enrolled during active disease. The CDR3 has the sequence CASRPSPGGRRETQYF. The DNA sequence is given as TGTGCCAGCAGGCCATCTCCGGGGGGGCGACGAGAGACCCAGTACTTC.